This T cell receptor beta chain emerged from a study of blood T cell repertoires in COVID-19. On the study more broadly: Acute and convalescent COVID-19 specimens originated in the United States, Italy and Spain.

With 3 bases clipped from V and 1 base from J, the junction kept 2 bases outside the gene matches. Germline V gene sequence: CDR1 KGHSH, CDR2 LQKENI. The CDR3 has 14 residues. Source study methods: Reference gene primer amplification yielded estimated nucleated cell counts. Libraries were prepared by immunoSEQ multiplex PCR; TCRdb keeps only in-frame clonotypes and omits some of them. Clone size and the V and J calls come from that table; the DNA yielded D and trimming. The sample holds 140,000 to 150,000 clones, 80% seen once. The receptor comes from a man in his sixties or seventies who had recovered from COVID-19. The chain recombines TRBV18 with TRBJ2-5, with TRBD1 matching over 7 bases. The sequencing sample was made of peripheral blood. CDR3: CASSPGQSQETQYF. DNA for the CDR3: TGTGCCAGCTCACCGGGACAGAGCCAAGAGACCCAGTACTTC.